This T cell receptor beta chain was sequenced during a study of cytomegalovirus exposure and HLA in healthy donors. As regards this clone: Its target is not known.

Broader study findings: Presence/absence analyses rested on an assumption that sequencing depth was roughly uniform across donors. Later analysis identified a missense DCLRE1C variant that was linked to TCR beta V- and J-gene trimming. Within a later analysis, the majority of CMV-associated TCR beta chains appeared HLA-restricted. Earlier results showed most TCR beta V segments being productive about 87% or about 30% of the time.

PCR was performed using 60 Vbeta and 13 Jbeta primers. The table came from immunoSEQ multiplex PCR; TCRdb's copy has only in-frame clones and leaves some out. The profile shows more than 80,000 clones, 60% to 80% of them singletons. CDR1 and CDR2 (germline): LNHDA, SQIVND (reference sequence). The V and J ends lost 6 bases and 3 bases, in that order; junction bases with no gene match: 5. The CDR3 has 14 residues. Sequenced material: PBMCs. The receptor comes from a female donor in good health and CMV-seronegative. The genes are TRBV19 and TRBJ1-2; 9 bases agree with TRBD1. The CDR3 sequence: CASSRDREDYGYTF. CDR3 bases: TGTGCCAGTAGCAGGGACAGGGAGGACTATGGCTACACCTTC.